These T cell receptor beta chains were read from a single sample in a study of STAT5B mutations in CD4+ large granular lymphocyte leukemia. Assay used: immunoSEQ multiplex PCR; TCRdb lists only in-frame clones, some missing. This sample has approximately 30,000 clones; approximately 73% occur once, and the top ten carry roughly 2%. The specimen was CD4+ T cells from blood buffy coats. The receptors here all came from a human donor in good health. Both conserved end residues are part of each CDR3. The D gene is left open where the match is weak. Some rows mark clone size as missing; the rest say once, few, many or name a class of expanded clone.

NA	TRBV4-3	NA	TRBJ1-1	15	TGCGCCAGCAGCCAAGTATCCGATCCGAACACTGAAGCTTTCTTT	CASSQVSDPNTEAFF
once	TRBV5-4	TRBD2	TRBJ2-3	14	TGTGCCAGCAGCCCCGGGGGGGGCGCAGATACGCAGTATTTT	CASSPGGGADTQYF
NA	TRBV18	NA	TRBJ1-1	15	TGTGCCAGCTCACTTACAGGGAAGGGGGACACTGAAGCTTTCTTT	CASSLTGKGDTEAFF
few	TRBV6-1	NA	TRBJ1-3	13	TGTGCCAGCAAAAGCTGGCCCGGAAACACCATATATTTT	CASKSWPGNTIYF
NA	TRBV2	TRBD1	TRBJ2-2	16	TGTGCCAGCAGAAGAGACAGGGGGCAGGACACCGGGGAGCTGTTTTTT	CASRRDRGQDTGELFF
NA	TRBV29-1	NA	TRBJ2-7	14	TGCAGCGGGGGGGACGGGTGGGGACCCTACGAGCAGTACTTC	CSGGDGWGPYEQYF
NA	TRBV12-5	NA	TRBJ2-1	14	TGTGCTAGTGGTTTCGCCGGGTCCTACAATGAGCAGTTCTTC	CASGFAGSYNEQFF
NA	TRBV10-3	NA	TRBJ2-2	15	TGTGCCATCAGCCGGTTTACAGGGACGGTCGGGGAGCTGTTTTTT	CAISRFTGTVGELFF
NA	TRBV6-1	TRBD1	TRBJ2-2	15	TGTGCCAGCAGCAGACAGGGCTCGAACACCGGGGAGCTGTTTTTT	CASSRQGSNTGELFF
NA	TRBV7-9	NA	TRBJ2-7	15	TGTGCCAGCAGCTTAGGGACCTGGGGGCAGCCCGAGCAGTACTTC	CASSLGTWGQPEQYF
few	TRBV28	NA	TRBJ2-5	15	TGTGCCAGCAGTGGCCCCGGGACGGAGGTAAAGACCCAGTACTTC	CASSGPGTEVKTQYF
NA	TRBV9	NA	TRBJ1-2	15	TGTGCCAGCAGTGGGGGTTACTCCTCGAACTATGGCTACACCTTC	CASSGGYSSNYGYTF
NA	TRBV5-1	NA	TRBJ2-1	14	TGCGCCAGCAGCTTGGATTTGGCCTCGGATGAGCAGTTCTTC	CASSLDLASDEQFF
NA	TRBV28	TRBD1	TRBJ2-7	17	TGTGCCAGCAGTTTAGGCCCTGGACAGGCGAGATCCTACGAGCAGTACTTC	CASSLGPGQARSYEQYF
NA	TRBV11-2	NA	TRBJ2-5	11	TGTGCCAGCAGCTTTCAAGAGACCCAGTACTTC	CASSFQETQYF
NA	TRBV6-1	TRBD1	TRBJ1-1	13	TGTGCCAGCAATCGGGACAGGGACACTGAAGCTTTCTTT	CASNRDRDTEAFF
NA	TRBV6-5	TRBD2	TRBJ2-3	16	TGTGCCAGCAGTTACGAGGGCGGGAGGGCCGTGAATACGCAGTATTTT	CASSYEGGRAVNTQYF
NA	TRBV19	NA	TRBJ2-6	15	TGTGCCAGTTACGACGGGCGCTCTGGGGCCAACGTCCTGACTTTC	CASYDGRSGANVLTF